The 14 T cell receptor beta chains presented below share a single source sample, sequenced in a study of cytomegalovirus exposure and HLA in healthy donors. Primers included in the PCR were 60 Vbeta and 13 Jbeta primers. TCRdb keeps only in-frame clones here, not all; method: immunoSEQ multiplex PCR. The sample contains 100,000 to 150,000 clones, more than 75% of which appear only once. Material for sequencing was PBMCs. The receptors come from a man in his forties or fifties in good health and CMV-seronegative.

The V call is TRBV19, the J call TRBJ1-5; 7 positions agree with TRBD1. The CDR3 length is 17 residues. Germline CDR1 and CDR2: LNHDA and SQIVND (reference sequence). The V gene end was trimmed by 6 bases and the J gene end by 0 bases; junction bases not matched to a gene: 11. CDR3 loop: CASRRTGRGYSNQPQHF. The DNA for the CDR3 is TGTGCCAGTAGGAGGACAGGCAGAGGGTATAGCAATCAGCCCCAGCATTTT.

The V and J genes are TRBV21-1 and TRBJ2-2; whether TRBD1, the table's D call, matches the DNA was not checked. TRBV21-1 is a listed pseudogene. CDR3 length equals 19 residues. DNA of the CDR3: TGTGCCAGCAGCAAAGCTGGGGGGGCCGGGACAGGGTTGTCCGGGGAGCTGTTTTTT. It codes for CASSKAGGAGTGLSGELFF.

The V gene is TRBV6-5, the J gene TRBJ2-7, with D perhaps TRBD2 (5 bases). The ends were cut back, 1 base at V and 0 bases at J, with 7 bases in the middle. Germline CDR1 reads MNHEY; CDR2 reads SVGAGI. This CDR3 spans 14 amino acids. CDR3 DNA: TGTGCCAGCAGTTACTATGGGAGCTCCTACGAGCAGTACTTC. Translation gives CASSYYGSSYEQYF.

The V gene is TRBV5-6, the J gene TRBJ2-5, with a weak D call TRBD1 (6 bases). Germline V gene data show CDR1 as SGHDT and CDR2 as YYEEEE. V shed 1 base and J shed 5 bases, with 9 bases lying between them. CDR3 length: 13 residues. CDR3 sequence (DNA): TGTGCCAGCAGCTTGATCAGGGGTGAGACCCAGTACTTC. Translation gives CASSLIRGETQYF.

The V call is TRBV18, the J call TRBJ2-7; 8 nucleotides agree with TRBD1. The CDR3 runs 15 residues. Unmatched junction bases numbered 5, after V lost 3 bases and J lost 1 base. Germline CDR1 reads KGHSH; CDR2 reads LQKENI. CDR3 bases: TGTGCCAGCTCACCTACAGGGGGGACGTCCTACGAGCAGTACTTC. This gives the protein CASSPTGGTSYEQYF.

The chain couples TRBV7-9 to TRBJ2-5; 10 nucleotides agree with TRBD2. V shed 1 base, J shed 2 bases, and the junction held 1 base outside the gene matches. The CDR3 runs 15 residues. The germline V gene encodes CDR1 SEHNR and CDR2 FQNEAQ (reference sequence). CDR3 residues: CASSLGTSGQETQYF. For the CDR3, the DNA is TGTGCCAGCAGCTTAGGGACTAGCGGACAAGAGACCCAGTACTTC.

V is TRBV7-2 and J is TRBJ1-2; 7 bases are shared with TRBD1. With V trimmed by 5 bases and J by 7 bases, 10 bases remained unmatched. Germline values: CDR1 SGHTA, CDR2 FQGNSA. CDR3 length: 14 residues. CDR3 bases: TGTGCCAGCAGCGAACCGGGACAGATGGGTGGCTACACCTTC. Its translation: CASSEPGQMGGYTF.

This clone was seen a few times. J is TRBJ2-3 and V is TRBV7-3, with D maybe TRBD2 (5 bases). The CDR3 is 13 amino acids. The germline V gene encodes CDR1 SGHTA and CDR2 FQGTGA. V lost 8 bases and J 2 bases, leaving 11 bases between the germline ends. The DNA for the CDR3 is TGTGCCAGCTCTGGGGAGACCACAGATACGCAGTATTTT. This translates into CASSGETTDTQYF.

In its sample, this clone was seen once. The genes are TRBV9 and TRBJ1-2, with 7 bases aligning to TRBD1. The trim removed 3 bases at V and 8 bases at J, leaving 13 bases unmatched. Per the germline V gene, CDR1 is SGDLS and CDR2 is YYNGEE. The CDR3 consists of 15 residues. CDR3 sequence: CASSGRQGLVGGYTF. CDR3 coding DNA: TGTGCCAGCAGCGGAAGACAGGGCCTTGTTGGAGGCTACACCTTC.

This clone was found a few times. V gene TRBV7-2 combines with J gene TRBJ2-1; a weak D match, TRBD2 (6 bases). The CDR3 spans 13 residues. V was clipped by 1 base and J by 6 bases, with 7 bases between them. Per the germline V gene, CDR1 is SGHTA and CDR2 is FQGNSA. The CDR3 sequence is CASSLGLVNEQFF. The CDR3 region has the DNA TGTGCCAGCAGCTTAGGACTAGTCAATGAGCAGTTCTTC.

The chain is built from TRBV6-1 and TRBJ2-7; 8 nucleotides agree with TRBD1. The germline V gene has CDR1 MNHNS and CDR2 SASEGT. The V segment lost 8 bases and the J segment 3 bases; nucleotides outside the gene matches: 9. The CDR3 length is 14 residues. The CDR3 is CASDKDREYYEQYF. The CDR3 DNA reads as TGTGCCAGCGACAAGGACAGGGAGTACTACGAGCAGTACTTC.

This chain joins TRBV9 and TRBJ1-2; 7 bases map to TRBD1. In germline, CDR1 is SGDLS, CDR2 YYNGEE. The CDR3 runs to 16 residues. With V trimmed by 4 bases and J by 0 bases, 9 bases remained unmatched. This CDR3 reads CASSSDRSTPNYGYTF. The DNA of the CDR3 is TGTGCCAGCAGCTCGGACAGGTCAACTCCTAACTATGGCTACACCTTC.

The chain uses TRBV7-2 and TRBJ1-2; the match to TRBD1 covers 10 bases. After removal of 1 base from V and 0 bases from J, the junction contained 11 bases not matched to a gene. The CDR3 totals 19 residues. Per germline, CDR1 SGHTA and CDR2 FQGNSA. The CDR3 DNA follows: TGTGCCAGCAGCTTAGGGCCCTGGGACAGGGGCCTTACTAACTATGGCTACACCTTC. Its translation: CASSLGPWDRGLTNYGYTF. Supplemented by reference TRBV7-2 and TRBJ1-2, the full variable domain reads GAGVSQSPSNKVTEKGKDVELRCDPISGHTALYWYRQSLGQGLEFLIYFQGNSAPDKSGLPSDRFSAERTGGSVSTLTIQRTQQEDSAVYLCASSLGPWDRGLTNYGYTFGSGTRLTVV.

This clone was observed a handful of times. V and J are TRBV6-5 and TRBJ1-6; possibly TRBD1 for D (5 bases). V gave up 6 bases and J gave up 10 bases, with 10 bases separating them. Looked up from germline, CDR1 is MNHEY and CDR2 is SVGAGI. The CDR3 totals 12 residues. CDR3 residues: CASSGGESPLHF. CDR3 coding DNA: TGTGCCAGCAGCGGGGGGGAGTCACCCCTCCACTTT.